The 25 T cell receptor beta chains in this list originate from one sample, sequenced in a study of T cell responses to AZD1222 COVID-19 vaccine (dated by TCRdb to the early 2020s). The time point label of this sample denotes: about 28 days (+/-7) after the second vaccine dose. The sample's treatment or condition label, in plain terms: meningococcal conjugate vaccine given as trial control. Receptor amplification or capture employed the immunoSEQ multiplex PCR assay. TCRdb's version of the immuneACCESS table is confined to in-frame rearrangements and falls short of the full clone set. An unresolved V gene accounts for under half of the shortfall where checked; the remainder is of unknown origin. The sample table holds some 170,000 clones, of which about 87% were seen once. In total, the top ten clones hold about 4.1% of the sample. The starting material was peripheral blood, obtained 28 days after the second dose of the MenACWY control vaccine. These receptors all stem from an adult who received the MenACWY meningococcal vaccine as a control.

This sequence joins TRBV6-5 and TRBJ1-6; 8 nucleotides align to TRBD1. The CDR3 length is 14 residues. Germline CDR1 MNHEY, CDR2 SVGAGI. Losses at the gene ends were 4 bases for V and 7 bases for J; bases not matched to a gene: 3. The CDR3 DNA reads TGTGCCAGCAGTTCCGGGACAGGCAATTCACCCCTCCACTTT. It is translated as CASSSGTGNSPLHF.

The chain carries TRBV28 and TRBJ2-7, with 7 bases matching TRBD2. CDR3 length: 14 residues. The V segment lost 4 bases and the J segment 7 bases; nucleotides outside the gene matches: 10. Germline CDR1 reads MDHEN; CDR2 reads SYDVKM. CDR3 coding DNA: TGTGCCAGCAGTTCGGGGGGTCCCAAGGGGGAGCAGTACTTC. Its protein is CASSSGGPKGEQYF.

This CDR3 reads CASSEITGADTQYF. The CDR3 region has the DNA TGTGCCAGCAGTGAGATCACAGGGGCGGATACGCAGTATTTT. The chain combines TRBV2 with TRBJ2-3, with 7 bases lining up with TRBD1. This CDR3 spans 14 amino acids. CDR1 is SNHLY and CDR2 is FYNNEI in the germline V gene. V trimming: 3 bases; J trimming: 6 bases; junction bases outside the gene matches: 6.

V usage is TRBV29-1 and J usage is TRBJ2-5; D is possibly TRBD2 (6 bases). Germline lookup yields CDR1 SQVTM and CDR2 ANQGSEA. With 1 base removed from V and 4 bases from J, the gap between germline ends came to 10 bases. The CDR3 is made up of 13 amino acids. The CDR3 region is CSVEGRGGETQYF. The DNA for the CDR3 is TGCAGCGTTGAAGGGAGGGGTGGAGAGACCCAGTACTTC.

The gene calls are TRBV27 and TRBJ2-3, with no clear D. V was clipped by 5 bases and J by 2 bases, with 5 bases between them. CDR3 length equals 12 residues. Germline V gene data show CDR1 as MNHEY and CDR2 as SMNVEV (reference sequence). The CDR3 protein is CASSPTTDTQYF. The CDR3 nucleotides are TGTGCCAGCAGTCCAACCACAGATACGCAGTATTTT.

Comment on this clone: The junction departs from germline at one end; a sequencing error may be responsible. This chain joins TRBV18 and TRBJ2-5; a possible D gene is TRBD1 (5 bases). This CDR3 comprises 15 residues. Germline-derived CDR1 and CDR2 are KGHSH and LQKENI. The CDR3: CASSPQELYQETQYF. CDR3 DNA: TGTGCCAGCTCCCCACAGGAGCTGTACCAAGAGACCCAGTACTTC.

The J gene is TRBJ1-5, the V gene TRBV7-9, with D perhaps matching TRBD1 (5 bases). Trimming took 0 bases from V and 2 from J, leaving 11 bases between them. Germline V CDR1 and CDR2: SEHNR, FQNEAQ (reference sequence). The CDR3 covers 16 residues. CDR3 sequence (DNA): TGTGCCAGCAGCTTAGCTGGCGGACACGGCAATCAGCCCCAGCATTTT. Translation: CASSLAGGHGNQPQHF.

Here the CDR3 reads CASSPGGDFYNEQFF. CDR3 nucleotides: TGCGCCAGCAGCCCAGGGGGCGATTTTTACAATGAGCAGTTCTTC. The chain recombines TRBV10-1 with TRBJ2-1, with 8 positions matching TRBD1. The CDR3 extends over 15 amino acids. J lost 4 bases, V lost 6 bases, and 8 bases had no gene match. Germline loops: CDR1 WNHNN, CDR2 SYGVQD (reference sequence).

The V gene is TRBV27, the J gene TRBJ1-3; D is uncertain. V gave up 2 bases and J gave up 0 bases, with 8 bases separating them. CDR3 length: 15 amino acids. The germline V gene encodes CDR1 MNHEY and CDR2 SMNVEV (reference sequence). In DNA, the CDR3 is TGTGCCAGCAGTTTAGGACTGAACTCTGGAAACACCATATATTTT. It yields the protein CASSLGLNSGNTIYF.

The chain is built from TRBV5-4 and TRBJ2-2; no firm D call. The CDR3 is 16 amino acids. V was cut by 0 bases and J by 5 bases, with 14 bases left in between. In germline, CDR1 is SGHNT, CDR2 YYREEE (reference sequence). CDR3: CASSLEHSVDTGELFF. The CDR3 DNA reads as TGTGCCAGCAGCTTGGAGCACAGCGTCGATACCGGGGAGCTGTTTTTT.

The DNA for the CDR3 is TGTGCCAGCAGTACTCCCAAGGGGGCGGGCAATCAGCCCCAGCATTTT. The encoded protein is CASSTPKGAGNQPQHF. The chain employs TRBV6-2 or TRBV6-3 and TRBJ1-5; the match to TRBD1 covers 7 bases. Germline trimming cut 5 bases from V and 2 bases from J; bases unmatched to any gene: 9. There are 16 residues in the CDR3. Germline V gene sequence: CDR1 MNHEY, CDR2 SVGEGT.

The chain uses TRBV27 and TRBJ1-2; the D is unclear. The CDR3 sequence is 13 residues long. V was pared by 8 bases and J by 2 bases, with 12 bases between. Germline V gene lookup returns CDR1 MNHEY and CDR2 SMNVEV (reference sequence). DNA for the CDR3: TGTGCCAGCTCCCTTAATACCAACTATGGCTACACCTTC. This encodes CASSLNTNYGYTF.

This chain joins TRBV6-2 or TRBV6-3 and TRBJ1-2; perhaps TRBD1 as D (5 bases). Trimming removed 4 bases at V and 9 bases at J, with 18 bases between. The CDR3 runs to 14 residues. From germline, CDR1 is MNHEY and CDR2 SVGEGT. CDR3 amino acids: CASSSSGTPISYTF. The CDR3 region has the DNA TGTGCCAGCAGTTCTTCCGGGACGCCAATAAGCTACACCTTC.

The gene calls are TRBV5-4 and TRBJ1-6, with unresolved D. The CDR3 runs to 15 residues. The germline V gene encodes CDR1 SGHNT and CDR2 YYREEE (reference sequence). Deletions cut 0 bases from V and 7 bases from J, with 11 bases between. The CDR3 loop is CASSLALGGNSPLHF. The CDR3, as DNA: TGTGCCAGCAGCTTGGCTCTTGGAGGAAATTCACCCCTCCACTTT.

The chain employs TRBV4-1 and TRBJ1-2; D not certain. Trimming removed 1 base from V and 7 bases from J, with 4 bases in between. The CDR3 loop spans 11 amino acids. Germline lookup yields CDR1 MGHRA and CDR2 YSYEKL. The CDR3, as DNA: TGCGCCAGCAGCCAAGGGGGTGGCTACACCTTC. Residues: CASSQGGGYTF.

V is TRBV28 and J is TRBJ2-7, with 11 bases identical to TRBD2. Looked up from germline, CDR1 is MDHEN and CDR2 is SYDVKM. The CDR3 length is 17 residues. With V trimmed by 3 bases and J by 1 base, 8 bases remained unmatched. CDR3 bases: TGTGCCAGCAGTTTGCGACTAGCGGGAATCAGGTCCTACGAGCAGTACTTC. Translation gives CASSLRLAGIRSYEQYF.

The genes are TRBV7-2 and TRBJ1-3; a possible D gene is TRBD1 (5 bases). V dropped 1 base and J dropped 0 bases, with 16 bases sitting between them. The CDR3 loop spans 18 amino acids. Germline lookup yields CDR1 SGHTA and CDR2 FQGNSA. The CDR3 bases are TGTGCCAGCAGCTTAGTAGGCCTTACAGGACTCTCTGGAAACACCATATATTTT. Amino acids: CASSLVGLTGLSGNTIYF. The full variable domain, with the rest looked up from reference TRBV7-2 and TRBJ1-3, is GAGVSQSPSNKVTEKGKDVELRCDPISGHTALYWYRQSLGQGLEFLIYFQGNSAPDKSGLPSDRFSAERTGGSVSTLTIQRTQQEDSAVYLCASSLVGLTGLSGNTIYFGEGSWLTVV.

The count of this clone is one. The chain has TRBV18 and TRBJ1-2; 7 bases are shared with TRBD1. This CDR3 has 14 residues. From germline, CDR1 is KGHSH and CDR2 LQKENI. Trimming took 0 bases from V and 4 from J; bases not matched to a gene: 2. The CDR3 DNA reads as TGTGCCAGCTCACCACCACAGGGGTTCTATGGCTACACCTTC. It translates to CASSPPQGFYGYTF.

The J gene is TRBJ2-7, the V gene TRBV4-2; D not resolved. V was trimmed by 0 bases and J by 1 base, leaving 7 bases between them. The germline V gene encodes CDR1 LGHNA and CDR2 YNFKEQ. The CDR3 runs 14 residues. CDR3 nucleotides: TGTGCCAGCAGCCAAGAGAGATTATCCTACGAGCAGTACTTC. Encoded protein: CASSQERLSYEQYF.

The J gene is TRBJ1-2, the V gene TRBV28, with 7 bases matching TRBD1. The CDR3 is 12 amino acids. V shed 6 bases and J 8 bases; nucleotides not matched to a gene: 6. Germline lookup yields CDR1 MDHEN and CDR2 SYDVKM. CDR3 in amino acids: CASRQGMQGYTF. CDR3 nucleotides: TGTGCCAGCAGACAGGGGATGCAGGGCTACACCTTC.

This chain links TRBV5-5 with TRBJ1-2; D not certain. This CDR3 is built from 13 residues. CDR1 SGHKS and CDR2 YYEKEE come from the germline V gene (reference sequence). The V gene lost 7 bases and the J gene lost 8 bases, with 18 bases spanning the gap. The CDR3 DNA reads as TGTGCCAGCCAGACGGTCCATGAGCGGGGCTACACCTTC. As protein: CASQTVHERGYTF.

This chain joins TRBV7-2 and TRBJ2-7, with TRBD1 matching 7 bases. V trimming: 4 bases; J trimming: 1 base; junction bases outside the gene matches: 7. The germline gives CDR1 SGHTA, CDR2 FQGNSA. The CDR3 is 15 residues long. CDR3 sequence reads: CASSSTGQPSYEQYF. CDR3 in DNA: TGTGCCAGCAGCTCGACGGGACAGCCATCCTACGAGCAGTACTTC.

The chain recombines TRBV6-2 or TRBV6-3 with TRBJ2-2; TRBD1 is a possible D gene (6 bases). The CDR3 is 16 amino acids. Per germline, CDR1 MNHEY and CDR2 SVGEGT. V lost 4 bases and J lost 3, with 15 bases in between. CDR3 in DNA: TGTGCCAGCAGTTCCCCCGGCAGGACAGACACCGGGGAGCTGTTTTTT. Translating gives CASSSPGRTDTGELFF.

The genes are TRBV7-9 and TRBJ2-6; 8 positions match TRBD1. Per the germline V gene, CDR1 is SEHNR and CDR2 is FQNEAQ (reference sequence). Losses at the gene ends were 7 bases for V and 0 bases for J; bases not matched to a gene: 14. This CDR3 comprises 19 residues. CDR3 sequence (DNA): TGTGCCAGCACCTCTAAGTGGGACAGGAGTTTCTCTGGGGCCAACGTCCTGACTTTC. It translates to CASTSKWDRSFSGANVLTF.

The V gene is TRBV10-1, the J gene TRBJ2-7; D is undetermined. Germline loops: CDR1 WNHNN, CDR2 SYGVQD (reference sequence). V was cut by 1 base and J by 4 bases, with 5 bases left in between. The CDR3 has 12 residues. CDR3 amino acids: CASSEYSYEQYF. The CDR3 bases are TGCGCCAGCAGTGAGTACTCATACGAGCAGTACTTC.